This passage covers 17 T cell receptor beta chains from one sample sequenced in a study of blood T cell repertoires in COVID-19. Data came from immunoSEQ multiplex PCR; TCRdb stores just in-frame clones and leaves some out. The table has around 300,000 clones, around 87% seen once. Sample: peripheral blood. The source is a woman aged 50 to 60 with active or convalescent COVID-19.

This rearrangement joins TRBV5-5 to TRBJ1-1; no clear D. Germline-derived CDR1 and CDR2 are SGHKS and YYEKEE (reference sequence). The CDR3 has 15 amino acids. Trimming removed 0 bases at V and 0 bases at J, with 9 bases between. The CDR3 spells CASSLDTELNTEAFF. CDR3 sequence (DNA): TGTGCCAGCAGCTTGGACACAGAGTTGAACACTGAAGCTTTCTTT.

The chain recombines TRBV15 with TRBJ1-1; 7 nucleotides match TRBD1. The ends lost 1 base at V and 0 bases at J; junction bases unmatched: 14. The CDR3 length is 19 residues. Germline V gene lookup returns CDR1 LNHNV and CDR2 YYDKDF (reference sequence). CDR3 in DNA: TGTGCCACCAGCAGAGGGGACAGCCTTTGGGTAGGCATGAACACTGAAGCTTTCTTT. Residues: CATSRGDSLWVGMNTEAFF.

The rearrangement links TRBV4-1 to TRBJ2-1, with 14 bases that match TRBD2. Unmatched junction bases numbered 11, after V lost 2 bases and J lost 2 bases. CDR1 and CDR2 from the germline V gene are MGHRA and YSYEKL. The CDR3 runs to 20 residues. The CDR3 region has the DNA TGCGCCAGCAGCCAAAAAACGGGACTAGCGGGAGCCCAACCCTACAATGAGCAGTTCTTC. Its translation is CASSQKTGLAGAQPYNEQFF.

The V gene is TRBV10-3, the J gene TRBJ2-2; perhaps TRBD1 as D (6 bases). The germline gives CDR1 ENHRY, CDR2 SYGVKD. Trimming removed 6 bases at V and 1 base at J, with 9 bases between. The CDR3 has 14 residues. The CDR3, as DNA: TGTGCCATCAGCGGGACACAGAACACCGGGGAGCTGTTTTTT. Translated: CAISGTQNTGELFF.

J is TRBJ1-2 and V is TRBV27, with D possibly matching TRBD1 (5 bases). Trimming removed 5 bases at V and 3 bases at J, with 13 bases between. The V gene's germline CDR1 is MNHEY and CDR2 SMNVEV (reference sequence). CDR3 length: 14 residues. The CDR3 nucleotides are TGTGCCAGCAGTAGGAGGGGCGGTGACTATGGCTACACCTTC. It codes for CASSRRGGDYGYTF.

The DNA of the CDR3 is TGTGCCAGCAGTAGTGGCAGGGGATCTTCCTACACCGGGGAGCTGTTTTTT. Translation: CASSSGRGSSYTGELFF. This sequence joins TRBV28 and TRBJ2-2; weak D call: TRBD1 (6 bases). CDR1 and CDR2 from the germline V gene are MDHEN and SYDVKM. The V end lost 5 bases, the J end lost 3 bases, and 19 bases lay between the germline ends. This CDR3 region has 17 residues.

V is TRBV28 and J is TRBJ1-2; no definite D call. The V end was cut by 5 bases, the J end by 4 bases, with 14 bases between. The CDR3 consists of 14 residues. CDR1 is MDHEN, CDR2 SYDVKM, per germline. CDR3 region: CASSPIGQAYGYTF. CDR3 bases: TGTGCCAGCAGTCCAATTGGGCAGGCCTATGGCTACACCTTC.

The V gene is TRBV27, the J gene TRBJ1-2, with a weak D call TRBD1 (6 bases). This CDR3 contains 16 residues. Per germline, CDR1 MNHEY and CDR2 SMNVEV (reference sequence). The V end lost 3 bases, the J end lost 8 bases, and 22 bases lay between the germline ends. The CDR3 bases are TGTGCCAGCAGTTTTCAGGGGACCCCGAACGATCAGGGCTACACCTTC. Protein sequence: CASSFQGTPNDQGYTF.

The V call is TRBV13, the J call TRBJ2-1; the match to TRBD2 covers 12 bases. Germline V gene data show CDR1 as PRHDT and CDR2 as FYEKMQ (reference sequence). Trimming took 5 bases from V and 4 from J; bases not matched to a gene: 6. This CDR3 spans 16 amino acids. The CDR3 sequence is CASSPQLAGGYNEQFF. As DNA, the CDR3 is TGTGCCAGCAGCCCCCAACTAGCGGGGGGTTACAATGAGCAGTTCTTC. The whole variable domain, filled in from reference TRBV13 and TRBJ2-1, reads AAGVIQSPRHLIKEKRETATLKCYPIPRHDTVYWYQQGPGQDPQFLISFYEKMQSDKGSIPDRFSAQQFSDYHSELNMSSLELGDSALYFCASSPQLAGGYNEQFFGPGTRLTVL.

The chain recombines TRBV29-1 with TRBJ1-6, with 8 bases fitting TRBD1. Looked up from germline, CDR1 is SQVTM and CDR2 is ANQGSEA. V lost 6 bases to trimming and J lost 5 bases; unmatched junction nucleotides: 9. CDR3 length: 15 amino acids. The CDR3 loop is CSVRLTGGDNSPLHF. As DNA, the CDR3 is TGCAGCGTCCGACTCACAGGGGGAGATAATTCACCCCTCCACTTT.

This chain joins TRBV24-1 and TRBJ2-4; no clear D gene. Trimming left V 4 bases short and J 5 bases short, with 8 bases between. CDR1 and CDR2 (germline): KGHDR, SFDVKD. The CDR3 spans 13 residues. The CDR3 protein is CATSDRTENIQYF. CDR3 coding DNA: TGTGCCACCAGTGACCGCACAGAAAACATTCAGTACTTC.

This chain uses TRBV5-5 with TRBJ2-6, with D tentatively TRBD1 (5 bases). V lost 0 bases and J lost 0, with 10 bases in between. In germline, CDR1 is SGHKS, CDR2 YYEKEE (reference sequence). This CDR3 has 17 amino acids. The DNA of the CDR3 is TGTGCCAGCAGCTTGGTCAGGGCCAGCTCTGGGGCCAACGTCCTGACTTTC. The encoded protein is CASSLVRASSGANVLTF. The complete variable domain, with remaining parts taken from reference TRBV5-5 and TRBJ2-6, reads DAGVTQSPTHLIKTRGQQVTLRCSPISGHKSVSWYQQVLGQGPQFIFQYYEKEERGRGNFPDRFSARQFPNYSSELNVNALLLGDSALYLCASSLVRASSGANVLTFGAGSRLTVL.

The rearrangement uses TRBV10-3 and TRBJ1-6, with D maybe TRBD1 (5 bases). The CDR3 sequence is 14 residues long. Trimming left V 4 bases short and J 10 bases short, with 14 bases between. CDR1 is ENHRY and CDR2 is SYGVKD in the germline V gene. CDR3 nucleotides: TGTGCCATCAGTGTAGGGGTATCGAGATCACCCCTCCACTTT. Protein sequence: CAISVGVSRSPLHF.

This clone was observed once. The chain is built from TRBV7-2 and TRBJ2-5; possible D gene TRBD2, 7 bases. V lost 5 bases to trimming and J lost 5 bases, with 18 bases between them. This CDR3 is 15 amino acids long. The germline gives CDR1 SGHTA, CDR2 FQGNSA. The CDR3 DNA sequence: TGTGCCAGCAGCCGGGGGGCTAGTGAGCCGGAGACCCAGTACTTC. It codes for CASSRGASEPETQYF. Supplemented by reference TRBV7-2 and TRBJ2-5, the full variable domain reads GAGVSQSPSNKVTEKGKDVELRCDPISGHTALYWYRQSLGQGLEFLIYFQGNSAPDKSGLPSDRFSAERTGGSVSTLTIQRTQQEDSAVYLCASSRGASEPETQYFGPGTRLLVL.

The chain employs TRBV6-5 and TRBJ2-3; possible D gene TRBD1, 7 bases. The ends were cut back, 2 bases at V and 1 base at J, with 13 bases in the middle. CDR1 and CDR2 (germline): MNHEY, SVGAGI. The CDR3 loop spans 16 amino acids. The CDR3, as DNA: TGTGCCAGCAGTTACCCTGACAGGGACTGCACAGATACGCAGTATTTT. Encoded protein: CASSYPDRDCTDTQYF.

This rearrangement joins TRBV13 to TRBJ2-2; weak D call: TRBD1 (6 bases). The CDR3 is made up of 16 amino acids. The ends were cut back, 4 bases at V and 1 base at J, with 13 bases in the middle. The germline V gene encodes CDR1 PRHDT and CDR2 FYEKMQ (reference sequence). The CDR3 bases are TGTGCCAGCAGCTCCCGTCGACAGGTGAACACCGGGGAGCTGTTTTTT. As protein: CASSSRRQVNTGELFF.

The DNA of the CDR3 is TGTGCCAGCAGGCCCGTCCCGGATCAGCCCCAGCATTTT. Encoded protein: CASRPVPDQPQHF. The V call is TRBV2, the J call TRBJ1-5, with no clear D. The CDR3 is 13 amino acids. Germline loops: CDR1 SNHLY, CDR2 FYNNEI. The germline V and J ends were trimmed by 6 bases and 5 bases, with 11 bases remaining between them. The whole variable domain, filled in from reference TRBV2 and TRBJ1-5, reads EPEVTQTPSHQVTQMGQEVILRCVPISNHLYFYWYRQILGQKVEFLVSFYNNEISEKSEIFDDQFSVERPDGSNFTLKIRSTKLEDSAMYFCASRPVPDQPQHFGDGTRLSIL.